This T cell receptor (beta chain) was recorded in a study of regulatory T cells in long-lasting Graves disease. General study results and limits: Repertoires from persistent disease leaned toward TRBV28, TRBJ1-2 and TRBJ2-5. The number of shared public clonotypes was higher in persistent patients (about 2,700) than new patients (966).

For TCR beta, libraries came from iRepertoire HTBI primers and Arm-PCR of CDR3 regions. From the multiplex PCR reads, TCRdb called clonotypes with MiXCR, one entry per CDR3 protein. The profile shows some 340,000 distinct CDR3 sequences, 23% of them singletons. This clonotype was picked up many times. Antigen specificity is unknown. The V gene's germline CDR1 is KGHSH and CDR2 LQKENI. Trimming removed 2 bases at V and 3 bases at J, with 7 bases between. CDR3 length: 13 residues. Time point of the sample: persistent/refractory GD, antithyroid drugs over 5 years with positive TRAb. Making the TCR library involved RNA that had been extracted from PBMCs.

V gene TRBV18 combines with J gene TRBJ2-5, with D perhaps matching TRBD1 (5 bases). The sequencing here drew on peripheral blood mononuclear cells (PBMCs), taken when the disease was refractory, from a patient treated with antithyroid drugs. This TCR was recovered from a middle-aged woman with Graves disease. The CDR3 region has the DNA TGTGCCAGCTCACCAAACAGGAAAGAGACCCAGTACTTC. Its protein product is CASSPNRKETQYF. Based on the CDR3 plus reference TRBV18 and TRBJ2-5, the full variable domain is NAGVMQNPRHLVRRRGQEARLRCSPMKGHSHVYWYRQLPEEGLKFMVYLQKENIIDESGMPKERFSAEFPKEGPSILRIQQVVRGDSAAYFCASSPNRKETQYFGPGTRLLVL.